These 13 T cell receptor beta chains originate from one sample sequenced in a study of T cell repertoires in cytomegalovirus infection. TCRdb reanalysed the reads using MiXCR and keeps one entry per CDR3 protein. The sample consists of some 700,000 distinct CDR3 sequences, 35% to 45% of them appearing once. Sequencing was done on a sample of PBMCs. Receptors originate from a human donor in good health (CMV status not recorded). Some clones in this sample may be carry-over from other donors' samples.

This clonotype has more than one count but fewer than ten. This chain connects TRBV5-8 to TRBJ2-6, with D possibly called TRBD1 or TRBD2 (5 bases each). Trimming took off 2 bases at V and 0 bases at J, with 9 bases between the two ends. The CDR3 sequence is 16 residues long. Germline V lookup: CDR1 SGHTS, CDR2 YDEGEE. The CDR3 spells CASSLGTLSGANVLTF. CDR3 DNA sequence: TGTGCCAGCAGCTTAGGGACCCTCTCTGGGGCCAACGTCCTGACTTTC.

This clonotype was recorded many times. The chain recombines TRBV7-2 with TRBJ2-3; 7 nucleotides align to TRBD2. From germline, CDR1 is SGHTA and CDR2 FQGNSA. The CDR3 runs to 16 residues. Trimming took 0 bases from V and 1 from J; bases not matched to a gene: 4. The CDR3 protein is CASSLASGKGTDTQYF. CDR3 coding DNA: TGTGCCAGCAGCTTAGCCAGCGGGAAGGGCACAGATACGCAGTATTTT.

This clonotype turned up a few times. This sequence joins TRBV7-8 and TRBJ2-7, with D possibly being TRBD2 (6 bases). The ends were cut back, 4 bases at V and 4 bases at J, with 17 bases in the middle. The germline CDR1 and CDR2 sequences are SGHVS and FQNEAQ. This CDR3 is built from 15 residues. The CDR3 protein is CASSWGSGEFYEQYF. The CDR3 bases are TGTGCCAGCAGCTGGGGCTCGGGGGAATTTTACGAGCAGTACTTC.

This clonotype was seen ten or more times. The chain uses TRBV7-6 and TRBJ2-3, with 13 nucleotides matching TRBD2. The CDR3 totals 17 residues. CDR1 SGHVS and CDR2 FNYEAQ come from the germline V gene. Unmatched junction bases numbered 2, after V lost 2 bases and J lost 0 bases. The CDR3 DNA sequence: TGTGCCAGCAGCTTAAGGACTAGCGGGGGTAGCACAGATACGCAGTATTTT. This sequence encodes CASSLRTSGGSTDTQYF.

With respect to this clonotype: An end of the junction differs from the germline gene, which may be a read error. The chain carries TRBV20-1 and TRBJ2-3; D possibly corresponds to TRBD2 (6 bases). The V gene's germline CDR1 is DFQATT and CDR2 SNEGSKA (reference sequence). The CDR3 consists of 14 residues. The chain's CDR3 is CSASGWRGTDTQSF. The CDR3 DNA is TGCAGTGCTAGCGGCTGGAGGGGCACAGATACGCAGTCTTTT.

With regard to this clonotype: Since the CDR3 does not end with the conserved phenylalanine or tryptophan, this likely comes from a read error. This chain joins TRBV28 and TRBJ2-1; D is uncertain. From germline, CDR1 is MDHEN and CDR2 SYDVKM. There are 13 residues in the CDR3. V lost 3 bases to trimming and J lost 2 bases, with 5 bases between them. CDR3 sequence: CASSFQAYNEQFL. CDR3 DNA: TGTGCCAGCAGTTTCCAGGCCTACAATGAGCAGTTCTTA.

Comments on this clonotype: A junction boundary mismatches the germline segment, possibly from a read error. This chain joins TRBV5-6 and TRBJ1-1; D possibly corresponds to TRBD1 (5 bases). The V gene's germline CDR1 is SGHDT and CDR2 YYEEEE. The CDR3 covers 16 residues. The CDR3 spells CASSLVPGRRNTAAFF. The CDR3, as DNA: TGTGCCAGCAGCTTGGTTCCGGGACGGAGAAACACTGCAGCTTTCTTT.

CDR3 region: CASSLASQGASNSPLHF. Written as DNA, the CDR3 is TGTGCCAGCAGCTTAGCGAGTCAGGGAGCGTCCAATTCACCCCTCCACTTT. The rearrangement uses TRBV11-2 and TRBJ1-6; perhaps TRBD1 as D (5 bases). CDR1 and CDR2 (germline): SGHAT, FQNNGV. The CDR3 consists of 17 residues. V gave up 1 base and J gave up 7 bases, with 17 bases separating them.

The rearrangement joins TRBV7-8 to TRBJ1-4; unclear D gene. V dropped 5 bases and J dropped 11 bases, with 9 bases sitting between them. Germline CDR1 is SGHVS and CDR2 is FQNEAQ. This CDR3 has 11 residues. CDR3 sequence (DNA): TGTGCCAGCAGCCTCGCCGGGAAACTGTTTTTT. The encoded protein is CASSLAGKLFF. Full variable domain (missing parts from reference TRBV7-8 and TRBJ1-4): GAGVSQSPRYKVAKRGQDVALRCDPISGHVSLFWYQQALGQGPEFLTYFQNEAQLDKSGLPSDRFFAERPEGSVSTLKIQRTQQEDSAVYLCASSLAGKLFFGSGTQLSVL.

Only a few counts were recorded for this clonotype. V usage is TRBV19 and J usage is TRBJ1-5; 9 nucleotides line up with TRBD1. The ends lost 5 bases at V and 6 bases at J; junction bases unmatched: 8. Germline V gene sequence: CDR1 LNHDA, CDR2 SQIVND (reference sequence). The CDR3 runs 15 residues. As DNA, the CDR3 is TGTGCCAGTAGTCATACAGGGGGCGCGGGTCAGCCCCAGCATTTT. Translated: CASSHTGGAGQPQHF.

This clonotype was recorded a few times. A much larger clone differs from this one at a single base, so this may be a read error. The rearrangement links TRBV14 to TRBJ1-5; the D is unclear. V was shortened by 0 bases and J by 3 bases, with 3 bases between the two germline ends. The CDR3 length is 13 residues. Germline-derived CDR1 and CDR2 are SGHDN and FVKESK. In DNA form, the CDR3 reads TGTGCCAGCAGCCAAGATCACAATCAGCCCCAGCATTTT. It yields the protein CASSQDHNQPQHF.

CDR3 sequence reads: CASIPGGGGAAFF. The CDR3 region has the DNA TGTGCCAGCATCCCAGGGGGGGGCGGCGCAGCTTTCTTT. The rearrangement links TRBV6-5 to TRBJ1-1; 7 bases match TRBD1. The CDR3 covers 13 residues. Germline V lookup: CDR1 MNHEY, CDR2 SVGAGI. With V trimmed by 7 bases and J by 10 bases, 12 bases remained unmatched.

The chain employs TRBV24-1 and TRBJ2-2; D is unresolved. Trimming cost V 0 bases and J 4 bases, with 11 bases left between them. The CDR3 totals 16 residues. CDR1 and CDR2 (germline): KGHDR, SFDVKD. Here the CDR3 DNA reads TGTGCCACCAGTGATTTGAGCACAGATCGCACCGGGGAGCTGTTTTTT. As protein: CATSDLSTDRTGELFF.